Reported below is one TCR beta chain. These data come from a study of blood T cell repertoires in COVID-19. Study overall: Both acute and convalescent COVID-19 samples were obtained from the United States, Italy and Spain. T cells, B-cell-depleted T cells, or PBMCs supplied cDNA or gDNA.

Residents of around 24 US areas, aged roughly 18 to 89 years, made up the participants. In the study's own analysis: Amplified reference gene primers provided the basis for estimating nucleated cell counts. Some clones are missing from TCRdb's copy, which holds only in-frame ones; the method was immunoSEQ multiplex PCR. D and trimming were read from the DNA, whereas the V and J calls and clone size are those reported in that table. The table includes some 240,000 clones, about 85% detected once. CDR3 length equals 15 residues. Germline loops: CDR1 LNHDA, CDR2 SQIVND (reference sequence). Germline trimming cut 5 bases from V and 2 bases from J; bases unmatched to any gene: 4.

The V and J genes are TRBV19 and TRBJ2-3, with 10 nucleotides matching TRBD2. The sample taken for sequencing was PBMCs or T cells enriched from blood (not recorded which). The sequence was collected from a woman in her fifties or sixties who had been exposed to COVID-19. CDR3 sequence reads: CASSVLAGTTDTQYF. CDR3 DNA: TGTGCCAGTAGTGTACTAGCGGGGACCACAGATACGCAGTATTTT. Drawing the rest from reference TRBV19 and TRBJ2-3, the complete variable domain is DGGITQSPKYLFRKEGQNVTLSCEQNLNHDAMYWYRQDPGQGLRLIYYSQIVNDFQKGDIAEGYSVSREKKESFPLTVTSAQKNPTAFYLCASSVLAGTTDTQYFGPGTRLTVL.